These 2 T cell receptor beta chains share one sample of origin, sequenced in a study of blood T cell repertoires in COVID-19. Using immunoSEQ multiplex PCR, the repertoire was profiled, and TCRdb retains in-frame clones only, with some absent. The sample carries about 230,000 clones, roughly 76% recorded once. Sequencing was carried out using peripheral blood. The source of these receptors is a woman of 80 years or more with COVID-19, enrolled during active disease.

V is TRBV4-1 and J is TRBJ1-1; 7 bases align to TRBD1. Trimming at V came to 4 bases and at J to 4 bases, leaving 9 bases not matched to a gene. CDR1 is MGHRA, CDR2 YSYEKL, per germline. The CDR3 totals 15 residues. CDR3 nucleotides: TGCGCCAGCAGCCGAGACAGGGCGAAAACCACTGAAGCTTTCTTT. It encodes CASSRDRAKTTEAFF.

The chain is built from TRBV6-2 or TRBV6-3 and TRBJ1-1; D call uncertain. From germline, CDR1 is MNHEY and CDR2 SVGEGT. V dropped 4 bases and J dropped 0 bases, with 21 bases sitting between them. The CDR3 runs to 18 residues. CDR3 bases: TGTGCCAGCAGTTCCTCCGGGTCTTTTATTCCCCTGAACACTGAAGCTTTCTTT. Its protein is CASSSSGSFIPLNTEAFF.